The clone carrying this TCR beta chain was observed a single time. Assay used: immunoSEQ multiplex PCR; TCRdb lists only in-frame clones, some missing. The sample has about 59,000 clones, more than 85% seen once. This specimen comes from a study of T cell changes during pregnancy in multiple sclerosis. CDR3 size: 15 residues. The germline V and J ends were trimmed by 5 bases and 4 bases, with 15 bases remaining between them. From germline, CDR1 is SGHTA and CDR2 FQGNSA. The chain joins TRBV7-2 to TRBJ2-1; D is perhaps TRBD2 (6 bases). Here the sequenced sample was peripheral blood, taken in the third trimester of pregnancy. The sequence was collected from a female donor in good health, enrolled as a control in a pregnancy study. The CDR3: CASSPGERAYNEQFF. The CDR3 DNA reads TGTGCCAGCAGCCCCGGGGAGCGGGCGTACAATGAGCAGTTCTTC.